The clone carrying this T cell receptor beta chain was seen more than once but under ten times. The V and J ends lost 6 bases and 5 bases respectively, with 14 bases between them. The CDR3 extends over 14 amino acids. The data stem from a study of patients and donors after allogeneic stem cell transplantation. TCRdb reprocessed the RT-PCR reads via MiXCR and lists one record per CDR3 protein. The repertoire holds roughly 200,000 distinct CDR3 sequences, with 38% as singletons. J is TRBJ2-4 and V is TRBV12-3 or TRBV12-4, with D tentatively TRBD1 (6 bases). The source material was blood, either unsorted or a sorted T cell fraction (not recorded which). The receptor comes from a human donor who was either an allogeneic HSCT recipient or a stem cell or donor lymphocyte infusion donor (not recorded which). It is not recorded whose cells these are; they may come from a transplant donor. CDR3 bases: TGTGCCAGCAGGAGAGGACAGAACGAAAACATTCAGTACTTC. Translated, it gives CASRRGQNENIQYF.